Listed here are 2 T cell receptor beta chains from one sample, sequenced in a study of blood T cell repertoires in COVID-19. Sequenced by immunoSEQ multiplex PCR; TCRdb stores in-frame clones only, minus some. The profile shows under 200,000 clones, around 89% of them singletons. Sequencing input: PBMCs or T cells enriched from blood (not recorded which). These receptor sequences come from a woman aged 18-30 years who had recovered from COVID-19.

The CDR3 reads CASSIFQRESYEQYF. CDR3 sequence (DNA): TGTGCCAGTAGTATCTTCCAGCGGGAGAGTTACGAGCAGTACTTC. The rearrangement links TRBV19 to TRBJ2-7; 8 bases map to TRBD2. The CDR3 has 15 amino acids. Losses at the gene ends were 3 bases for V and 4 bases for J; bases not matched to a gene: 8. Germline-derived CDR1 and CDR2 are LNHDA and SQIVND (reference sequence).

This clone was seen once. V is TRBV5-4 and J is TRBJ2-7; perhaps TRBD1 as D (5 bases). V dropped 4 bases and J dropped 2 bases, with 16 bases sitting between them. CDR1 is SGHNT and CDR2 is YYREEE in the germline V gene (reference sequence). This CDR3 comprises 15 residues. CDR3 in DNA: TGTGCCAGCAGCGGGGAAGGGGTACGGGCCTACGAGCAGTACTTC. Encoded protein: CASSGEGVRAYEQYF.